Below, one T cell receptor (beta chain) is given with its context. What antigen it recognizes has not been identified. Within one base of it there is no much larger clone, and no base qualities were kept. The source of the sample is a study of cytomegalovirus exposure and HLA in healthy donors (dated by TCRdb to 2017 to 2019). As for the study more broadly: In an earlier analysis of 550 to 750 of the donors, approximately 300 Gb of sequence data and 100 million or so unique TCR beta sequences from about 190 million T cells were reported. An early release covering roughly 600 HLA-typed donors comprised 250 to 350 gigabases of sequencing data and about 90 million unique TCR sequences. Of the roughly 410 genotyped donors, over 80% were placed in the genetic ancestry cluster associated with self-reported Caucasian donors. The study aimed to test whether cataloging public T cell receptors could reveal signatures of past pathogen exposure. The T cell repertoires of 666 subjects were profiled by immunosequencing and related to cytomegalovirus serostatus. In addition to the first cohort of hundreds of subjects, a separate validation cohort of some 120 different subjects was used. To predict cytomegalovirus infection status, the study combined high-throughput TCR immunosequencing, statistical association of individual TCRs with disease status, and machine learning. A later analysis re-analyzed previously published TCR beta repertoires from 500 to 700 donors and added high-resolution HLA genotyping to study TCR occurrence patterns. In the later analysis, no new phenotypic data were used to find candidate immune exposures; instead, reliance was placed on TCR beta sequences and their occurrence across donors. An earlier analysis of a few hundred of the donors applied high-throughput TCR beta sequencing to assess whether each TCR beta V gene segment acted as functional or pseudogenic. Alongside the repertoire data, information on donor age, sex, ethnicity and CMV serostatus was compiled. Genome-wide SNP genotypes for about 55% of the roughly 670 donors were used in a later genetic analysis, which treated that subset as a discovery cohort. All discovery cohort repertoires had been generated using a single sequencing platform. Class I and class II HLA loci were covered by the typing at four-digit resolution. The number of typed donors differed by locus: about 629-630 for A, B, C, DRB1 and DQB1; approximately 520 for DQA1; roughly 600 for DPA1; and roughly 490 for DPB1. Five DR-DQ haplotypes were treated as single units for association and clustering because of strong linkage in the cohort. Among about 390 genotyped donors of the cohort, an average of around 240,000 unique TCR beta nucleotide sequences were sequenced per donor, roughly 20% of them non-productive. General conclusions and limits of the study: In an earlier analysis of 587 of the donors, most TCR beta V segments were observed in productive rearrangements about 87% or about 30% of the time, broadly matching IMGT annotations. Specific HLA alleles were associated with 15,000 to 20,000 TCR beta sequences at a false discovery rate of 0.05 in a later analysis. Roughly 15 rarely observed V segments, including chromosome 9 orphons, were excluded from the earlier analysis of approximately 500 of the donors because counts were too low. In a later analysis, the rate of TCR association differed among HLA loci, with DRB1 alleles having the most associated TCRs and HLA-C alleles having the fewest. Compared with equally common non-associated chains, HLA-associated TCR beta chains in a later analysis were more clonally expanded and had lower generation probabilities. In vitro tests confirmed that a few of the cytomegalovirus-associated TCR beta chains recognize cytomegalovirus antigens. In a later genetic analysis, a missense DCLRE1C variant was associated with V-gene and J-gene trimming of TCR beta chains, and the association was replicated in an independent cohort. The study listed 164 TCR beta chains as associated with cytomegalovirus. The authors suggested that the approach could potentially be generalized to other disease states and immunological phenotypes. Cytomegalovirus status was reported to be diagnosed by the classifier with high specificity and sensitivity in both the original and validation cohorts. In this cohort, only TCR beta chains were sequenced, and detectable features were limited by the absence of alpha or paired-chain data. A later analysis reported that several top co-occurrence clusters appeared linked to parvovirus B19, influenza, CMV and Epstein-Barr virus. Most TCR sequences were seen in very few donors, while some public TCRs were found in many individuals. The sequencing pipeline was judged likely to have produced a cluster of highly shared sequence variants as a technical artifact. Because some donors lacked HLA typing at each locus, the association tests relied only on the typed subset. According to a later genetic analysis, donors in an Asian-associated ancestry cluster had fewer N-insertions in productive TCRs than the roughly 670-donor mean. A further reported finding was that TCR beta sequences accurately predicted the HLA-A and HLA-B alleles for most subjects in the first cohort. According to a later analysis, most CMV-associated TCR beta chains appeared to be HLA-restricted, and the HLA associations seemed to be driven largely by CMV exposure. The 87-base-pair reads could not distinguish some IMGT-functional V segments, including TRBV6-2 and TRBV6-3, so those segments were excluded. Assigning TCR associations to individual alleles was difficult when HLA alleles, especially DR and DQ, strongly co-occurred. Correlated functional status among segregating V segments might reflect linkage disequilibrium, but an unknown experimental factor could not be ruled out. Immune exposure information for the cohort was limited to CMV serostatus. Sequencing depth was assumed to be roughly uniform across donors in the presence/absence analyses, though that assumption may not hold.

The cohort was made up of hundreds of healthy bone marrow donors. At the time of sampling, every cohort member was nominally healthy, though immune exposures that went unrecorded were likely present. The donor was CMV seronegative and was included in the group of around 320 seronegative cohort members. Every donor gave a peripheral blood sample, and the peripheral blood mononuclear cells from that sample were used for TCR beta sequencing. The Qiagen DNeasy Blood Extraction Kit was used to extract genomic DNA from the blood cell samples. The CDR3 spans 15 residues, from the cysteine through the phenylalanine. Of all the DNA, just the CDR3 is kept, 45 bases in frame from base 1. V is pared back by 1 base and J by 5 bases, with 14 bases lying between the germline termini. The germline V gene supplies CDR1 MGHRA and CDR2 YSYEKL. Receptor amplification or capture employed the immunoSEQ multiplex PCR assay. The multiplex PCR relied on a mix of 60 forward primers for TCR Vbeta segments and 13 reverse primers for TCR Jbeta segments. The CDR3 region of rearranged TCR beta genes was amplified from genomic DNA with a multiplex PCR assay. The Illumina HiSeq System was used to sequence the amplified TCR beta libraries as 87-base-pair reads. Per the original workflow: In a later analysis, roughly 80 million unique TCR beta chains were counted across the 650 to 700 repertoires, and roughly 11 million of these chains were shared by at least two donors. Raw reads were error-corrected and collapsed into unique sequences with a nearest-neighbor algorithm that merged closely related sequences to remove PCR and sequencing errors. To assign V, D and J gene segments, CDR3 sequences were aligned to IMGT reference sequences. For a sequence to be retained, at least a six-nucleotide match to both a V gene segment and a J gene segment was required. Rearrangements were classified as productive when the CDR3 lacked stop codons and remained in frame with V and J, and all other rearrangements were classified as non-productive. Following IMGT convention, CDR3 was defined as the stretch from the second conserved V-encoded cysteine to the conserved J-encoded phenylalanine. The earlier analysis of about 590 of the donors excluded sequences that lacked an unambiguous match to a single V gene segment. An earlier analysis of approximately 590 of the donors classified V segments as functional when productive rearrangements were above 56.7% and as segregating when the standard deviation between donors was above 5%. A statistical classification framework was built to diagnose cytomegalovirus status from the catalog of TCR beta chain sequences. V and J gene assignment, in a later analysis, came from comparing TCR nucleotide sequences with IMGT/GENE-DB human TR gene sequences. The TCRdist pipeline was used in a later analysis to assign CDR3 sequences and most-parsimonious VDJ recombination scenarios. In a later analysis, each TCR beta chain was defined by its CDR3 amino acid sequence together with its V-gene family, and reads lacking a unique V-gene family were excluded. As a way to deal with suspected cross-contamination and a sequencing artifact, a later analysis dropped more than 500 nucleotide sequences that were highly shared and had low generation probability. A later analysis calculated a clonal expansion index for each public chain from normalized within-repertoire ranks of inferred template counts. Generation probabilities in a later analysis came from a VDJ recombination model fitted to out-of-frame rearrangements, and those results were checked against IGoR. In a later analysis, hypergeometric tests were used to score TCR-TCR, TCR-HLA and TCR-CMV co-occurrence, with a repertoire-size bias correction applied to TCR pairs. A later analysis estimated false discovery rates by permuting HLA or CMV assignments 20 times. In a later analysis, co-occurring TCRs were grouped using DBSCAN, and TCRdist sequence similarity was added for clustering within HLA-allele-positive subsets. Repertoires with fewer than 30,000 or more than 120,000 public chains, plus five repertoires with anomalous nucleotide sharing, were excluded from co-occurrence clustering. TCRdb stores this immuneACCESS table with in-frame sequences only. Part of the clones is absent; in the studies checked, under half of the shortfall reflects unresolved V genes, and no reason is known for the rest. That table is the source of V, J and clone size, and D and trimming were worked out from the DNA. The sample profile shows some 140,000 clones; about 75% of them were found once. 1.3% of the sample lies in the top ten.

The TCR comes from a woman in her thirties or forties in good health and CMV-seronegative. The sample was PBMCs. The chain is assembled from TRBV4-1 and TRBJ2-5, with TRBD1 as a weak D call on 6 bases. Here the CDR3 is given as CASSQVPGVGETQYF. The DNA is as follows: TGCGCCAGCAGCCAAGTGCCAGGGGTGGGGGAGACCCAGTACTTC.